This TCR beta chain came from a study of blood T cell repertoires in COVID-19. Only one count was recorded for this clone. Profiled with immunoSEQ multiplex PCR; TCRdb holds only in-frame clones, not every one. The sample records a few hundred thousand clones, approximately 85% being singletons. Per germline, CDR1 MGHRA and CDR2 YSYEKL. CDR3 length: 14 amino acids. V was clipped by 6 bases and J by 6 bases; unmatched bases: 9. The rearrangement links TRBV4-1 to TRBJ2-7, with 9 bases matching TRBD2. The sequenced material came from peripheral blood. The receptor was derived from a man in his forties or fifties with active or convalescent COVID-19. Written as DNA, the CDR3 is TGCGCCAGCAGTTTCGGGACTAGCTTGGGCGAGCAGTACTTC. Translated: CASSFGTSLGEQYF.